A selection of T cell receptor beta chains follows, all from one sample in a study of spatial heterogeneity in lung cancer. TCRdb re-analysed the 5' RACE reads in MiXCR, keeping a single row per CDR3 protein. This table holds 35,000 to 45,000 distinct CDR3 sequences, around 7.6% found once. Source: PBMCs, taken at follow-up. Receptors were obtained from a male donor with early-stage non-small cell lung cancer. CDR3s include the opening cysteine and the closing phenylalanine or tryptophan. The D gene is left open where the match is weak. Clone sizes are given selectively: once, few, many, or a class where the clone is expanded.

TRBD1 many 17 TRBJ2-6 TRBV19 TGTGCCAGTAGCGACCGACAGGGGGCACAGGGGGCCAACGTCCTGACTTTC CASSDRQGAQGANVLTF
. many 15 TRBJ2-4 TRBV7-8 . CASSLEVGRGSARYF
TRBD1 few 12 TRBJ1-1 TRBV5-1 TGCGCCAGCGGTGACAGGGCCACTGAAGCTTTCTTT CASGDRATEAFF
TRBD1 . 15 TRBJ2-3 TRBV7-3 TGTGCCAGTTCGAGGGGGACAGTTAACACAGATACGCAGTATTTT CASSRGTVNTDTQYF
. many 12 TRBJ1-1 TRBV29-1 TGCAGCGTCGCGCCGATGAACACTGAAGCTTTCTTT CSVAPMNTEAFF
. few 16 TRBJ2-2 TRBV5-4 TGTGCCAGCAGCGGTCCTTCGGAGGGCCGCACCGGGGAGCTGTTTTTT CASSGPSEGRTGELFF
. many 13 TRBJ2-7 TRBV12-3/TRBV12-4 TGTGCCAGCAGGGAAACAGGCTCCTACGAGCAGTACTTC CASRETGSYEQYF
. many 14 TRBJ2-7 TRBV7-8 TGTGCCAGCAGTCCGGAGCTAGCGTCCTACGAGCAGTACTTC CASSPELASYEQYF
. few 14 TRBJ1-2 TRBV7-9 TGTGCCAGCAGCTTAGTTGCGGACAGCTATGGCTACACCTTC CASSLVADSYGYTF
. many 14 TRBJ2-3 TRBV27 TGTGCCAGCAGTTTACAAGTTTCCACAGATACGCAGTATTTT CASSLQVSTDTQYF
. many 12 TRBJ1-2 TRBV12-3/TRBV12-4 TGTGCCAGCAGTTACCTACCATCCGGCTACACCTTC CASSYLPSGYTF
TRBD1 . 17 TRBJ2-3 TRBV12-3/TRBV12-4 TGTGCCAGCAGTGGGACAGGGGTTGTGATCTTCACAGATACGCAGTATTTT CASSGTGVVIFTDTQYF
. many 12 TRBJ2-7 TRBV20-1 TGCAGTGCTGGATGGAAATCCTACGAGCAGTACTTC CSAGWKSYEQYF
TRBD1 many 15 TRBJ1-2 TRBV20-1 TGCAGTGCTAGAGTTTCGACAGGGGTCAACTATGGCTACACCTTC CSARVSTGVNYGYTF
. many 14 TRBJ2-7 TRBV6-2/TRBV6-3 TGTGCCAGCAGTTATGAGGACAGTTCCTACGAGCAGTACTTC CASSYEDSSYEQYF
TRBD1 many 15 TRBJ2-7 TRBV10-2 TGCGCCAGCAGATCTACGGGACAGGGCGCCTACGAGCAGTACTTC CASRSTGQGAYEQYF
. many 17 TRBJ2-6 TRBV5-4 TGTGCCAGCAGCTTGGGGCGGGGTGGCTCTGGGGCCAACGTCCTGACTTTC CASSLGRGGSGANVLTF
TRBD2 many 13 TRBJ2-2 TRBV19 TGTGCCAGTAGTGTTAGCGGGGCCGGGGAGCTGTTTTTT CASSVSGAGELFF
TRBD1 many 15 TRBJ2-7 TRBV2 TGTGCCAGCAGTGACCGGGACAGGGTCTCCTACGAGCAGTACTTC CASSDRDRVSYEQYF
TRBD2 . 13 TRBJ2-5 TRBV5-1 TGCGCCAGCAAGGGTAGCGGGGAAGAGACCCAGTACTTC CASKGSGEETQYF
. few 17 TRBJ2-3 TRBV3-1 TGTGCCAGCAGCCGACGAGGGGGAGGGAGTAACAAAGATACGCAGTATTTT CASSRRGGGSNKDTQYF
. . 13 TRBJ1-3 TRBV3-1 TGTGCCAGCAGCCAAACACAGCGGAACACCATATATTTT CASSQTQRNTIYF